The 17 T cell receptor beta chains below all came from one sample that was sequenced in a study of shared T cell receptors in the human thymus. Sequencing was performed with immunoSEQ multiplex PCR; in TCRdb, only in-frame clones are kept and a portion is missing. The table shows 550,000 to 800,000 clones, with 80% to 90% occurring only once. These sequences were also reported in another study, on human thymus T cells.

The sample consisted of thymocytes. These receptors were taken from a girl in the first two years of life with a congenital heart defect.

V usage is TRBV4-3 and J usage is TRBJ1-1; TRBD1 matches 10 bases. The V gene end was trimmed by 4 bases and the J gene end by 6 bases; junction bases not matched to a gene: 8. Germline V gives CDR1 LGHNA, CDR2 YSLEER. The CDR3 runs 15 residues. CDR3 coding DNA: TGCGCCAGCAGCCCGACAGGGGGCGTTTATCCTGAAGCTTTCTTT. Amino acid sequence: CASSPTGGVYPEAFF.

The rearrangement uses TRBV4-3 and TRBJ1-4; maybe TRBD1 (6 bases). V lost 4 bases to trimming and J lost 2 bases, with 29 bases between them. Germline CDR1 LGHNA, CDR2 YSLEER. CDR3 length: 21 residues. The CDR3, as DNA: TGCGCCAGCAGCCGGAAAGAAGCCGGGACACACAAGGTCGGGACTAATGAAAAACTGTTTTTT. This gives the protein CASSRKEAGTHKVGTNEKLFF.

The chain recombines TRBV5-1 with TRBJ1-1; D is possibly TRBD1 (5 bases). Trimming stripped 2 bases from V and 2 bases from J, with 19 bases between. Per the germline V gene, CDR1 is SGHRS and CDR2 is YFSETQ. The CDR3 is made up of 17 amino acids. DNA for the CDR3: TGCGCCAGCAGCTTAGGGGACGGGGGGGGAATCAACACTGAAGCTTTCTTT. It yields the protein CASSLGDGGGINTEAFF. The full variable domain, with the rest looked up from reference TRBV5-1 and TRBJ1-1, is KAGVTQTPRYLIKTRGQQVTLSCSPISGHRSVSWYQQTPGQGLQFLFEYFSETQRNKGNFPGRFSGRQFSNSRSEMNVSTLELGDSALYLCASSLGDGGGINTEAFFGQGTRLTVV.

As DNA, the CDR3 is TGCAGCGTTGTGACTAGCAACACCCATGAGCAGTTCTTC. Amino acids: CSVVTSNTHEQFF. The V call is TRBV29-1, the J call TRBJ2-1; 7 bases fit TRBD2. This CDR3 region has 13 residues. The V gene's germline CDR1 is SQVTM and CDR2 ANQGSEA. The V and J ends lost 4 bases and 8 bases, in that order; junction bases with no gene match: 8.

This clone came up once. V usage is TRBV20-1 and J usage is TRBJ2-1, with unresolved D. This CDR3 region has 10 residues. V was cut by 6 bases and J by 7 bases, with 7 bases left in between. Per the germline V gene, CDR1 is DFQATT and CDR2 is SNEGSKA (reference sequence). The DNA for the CDR3 is TGCAGTGCAGCTAAGAATGAGCAGTTCTTC. Translated, it gives CSAAKNEQFF.

The chain has TRBV15 and TRBJ2-2, with 9 bases fitting TRBD2. Per the germline V gene, CDR1 is LNHNV and CDR2 is YYDKDF (reference sequence). The V and J ends lost 0 bases and 10 bases, in that order; junction bases with no gene match: 18. The CDR3 consists of 19 residues. The CDR3 loop is CATSRDPPAPSGEVEELFF. Here the CDR3 DNA reads TGTGCCACCAGCAGAGATCCCCCCGCGCCTAGCGGGGAAGTAGAGGAGCTGTTTTTT.

The count of this clone is one. The V call is TRBV12-5, the J call TRBJ2-5, with D possibly matching TRBD2 (7 bases). CDR3 length: 16 residues. Germline V gives CDR1 LGHNT, CDR2 FRNRAP. The ends were cut back, 6 bases at V and 4 bases at J, with 21 bases in the middle. CDR3 DNA sequence: TGTGCTAGTGGCCACGGGGAGGGGGGGGGTCTAGAGACCCAGTACTTC. Protein sequence: CASGHGEGGGLETQYF.

The V call is TRBV15, the J call TRBJ2-1; 7 bases align to TRBD2. The CDR3 is 20 residues long. V was clipped by 1 base and J by 0 bases; unmatched bases: 15. CDR1 and CDR2 from the germline V gene are LNHNV and YYDKDF (reference sequence). Here the CDR3 DNA reads TGTGCCACCAGCAGAGGAGGTCGGGGAGGGCCCCAGAGCTCCTACAATGAGCAGTTCTTC. It codes for CATSRGGRGGPQSSYNEQFF.

The CDR3 DNA follows: TGTGCCAGCAGTTTGCGCCTGACTAGCGGGGACTACAATGAGCAGTTCTTC. It encodes CASSLRLTSGDYNEQFF. The gene calls are TRBV27 and TRBJ2-1; 11 bases are shared with TRBD2. Germline lookup yields CDR1 MNHEY and CDR2 SMNVEV (reference sequence). After removal of 3 bases from V and 3 bases from J, the junction contained 7 bases not matched to a gene. CDR3 length equals 17 residues.

The V call is TRBV27, the J call TRBJ2-2; 10 bases match TRBD2. The V segment lost 3 bases and the J segment 0 bases; nucleotides outside the gene matches: 7. Germline V CDR1 and CDR2: MNHEY, SMNVEV (reference sequence). The CDR3 length is 18 residues. The CDR3 coding sequence is TGTGCCAGCAGTTTTCACGAGCGGGGGGGCCCGAACACCGGGGAGCTGTTTTTT. As protein: CASSFHERGGPNTGELFF.

The genes are TRBV25-1 and TRBJ1-3; perhaps TRBD1 as D (6 bases). Germline V gene lookup returns CDR1 MGHDK and CDR2 SYGVNS. The CDR3 spans 17 residues. V lost 7 bases, J lost 4 bases, and 23 bases lay in between. This CDR3 is CASIENPGGPSGNTIYF. For the CDR3, the DNA is TGTGCCAGCATAGAAAACCCCGGGGGGCCCTCAGGAAACACCATATATTTT.

This clone was seen only a few times. The gene calls are TRBV5-5 and TRBJ1-2, with D hard to call. Germline V lookup: CDR1 SGHKS, CDR2 YYEKEE (reference sequence). The CDR3 covers 15 residues. Trimming removed 0 bases from V and 8 bases from J, with 17 bases in between. The CDR3: CASSLARVLPVGYTF. The CDR3 region has the DNA TGTGCCAGCAGCTTGGCTCGTGTACTACCCGTCGGCTACACCTTC.

This rearrangement joins TRBV25-1 to TRBJ2-1; D is undetermined. Trimming took 6 bases from V and 4 from J, leaving 13 bases between them. This CDR3 has 14 amino acids. Germline V CDR1 and CDR2: MGHDK, SYGVNS. As DNA, the CDR3 is TGTGCCAGCAGCCATCCTACCGCATACAATGAGCAGTTCTTC. It yields the protein CASSHPTAYNEQFF.

J is TRBJ2-1 and V is TRBV10-3, with D perhaps TRBD2 (6 bases). Germline CDR1 reads ENHRY; CDR2 reads SYGVKD. V gave up 10 bases and J gave up 4 bases, with 20 bases separating them. The CDR3 consists of 15 residues. CDR3 loop: CATKLARDPYNEQFF. CDR3 coding DNA: TGTGCCACTAAGCTAGCGAGAGACCCATACAATGAGCAGTTCTTC.

The V and J genes are TRBV11-2 and TRBJ1-6; 10 bases match TRBD1. Per the germline V gene, CDR1 is SGHAT and CDR2 is FQNNGV. With 5 bases clipped from V and 3 bases from J, the junction kept 4 bases outside the gene matches. The CDR3 is 16 amino acids. The CDR3 loop is CASSARTGGYNSPLHF. The CDR3 DNA reads as TGTGCCAGCAGCGCGCGGACAGGGGGCTATAATTCACCCCTCCACTTT.

V is TRBV6-1 and J is TRBJ2-5, with D perhaps TRBD2 (5 bases). CDR3 length: 14 amino acids. V lost 4 bases to trimming and J lost 5 bases, with 14 bases between them. Germline loops: CDR1 MNHNS, CDR2 SASEGT. CDR3 nucleotide sequence: TGTGCCAGCAGTGGGGAACTCGGGGAGGAGACCCAGTACTTC. Its translation: CASSGELGEETQYF.

The chain recombines TRBV15 with TRBJ1-1, with D possibly TRBD1 on 6 matching bases. The CDR3 runs 14 residues. Germline-derived CDR1 and CDR2 are LNHNV and YYDKDF (reference sequence). The V end was cut by 4 bases, the J end by 0 bases, with 9 bases between. In DNA, the CDR3 is TGTGCCACCAGCAAGACAGGCATGAACACTGAAGCTTTCTTT. Encoded protein: CATSKTGMNTEAFF.